The 3 T cell receptor beta chains presented below share a single source sample, sequenced in a study of T cells after yellow fever vaccination. Using its own MiXCR run on the 5' RACE reads, TCRdb lists one record per CDR3 protein. The sample includes approximately 70,000 distinct CDR3 sequences, around 7% of them seen just once. The input for sequencing was CD8+ T cells sorted from PBMCs, taken less than 11 days after the first yellow fever vaccination. Receptor source: a man between 18 and 29 years old who received the YFV17D yellow fever vaccine.

The rearrangement links TRBV24-1 to TRBJ2-5; D is uncertain. The CDR3 extends over 13 amino acids. Germline values: CDR1 KGHDR, CDR2 SFDVKD. Deletions cut 6 bases from V and 3 bases from J, with 10 bases between. In DNA, the CDR3 is TGTGCCACCAGTAAGGGATACGAAGAGACCCAGTACTTC. Translated: CATSKGYEETQYF.

The rearrangement links TRBV4-3 to TRBJ2-1; D might be TRBD2 (7 bases). This CDR3 comprises 16 residues. V dropped 2 bases and J dropped 9 bases, with 20 bases sitting between them. Germline loops: CDR1 LGHNA, CDR2 YSLEER. The CDR3 sequence: CASSQSLSGGLGEQFF. In DNA, the CDR3 is TGCGCCAGCAGCCAAAGCCTCTCGGGGGGCCTCGGTGAGCAGTTCTTC.

Many counts were recorded for this clonotype. The chain has TRBV4-2 and TRBJ2-1; D is possibly TRBD1 (6 bases). Germline V gives CDR1 LGHNA, CDR2 YNFKEQ. Trimming removed 0 bases at V and 9 bases at J, with 12 bases between. This CDR3 contains 14 residues. The CDR3 here is CASSQEGGAGEQFF. DNA of the CDR3: TGTGCCAGCAGCCAAGAAGGGGGAGCCGGTGAGCAGTTCTTC.